The sequence of this TCR beta chain was determined in a study of T cell responses to AZD1222 COVID-19 vaccine. Study results and limitations: Baseline seropositives among AZD1222 recipients totaled only five or six. Possibly, clonal diversity was underestimated; donors were largely white British and included more females. The study found vaccine-associated CD4 TCRs spanning spike, dominant at 160-218 and 743-854. The repertoires were collected only after the peak T cell response.

Sequencing used immunoSEQ multiplex PCR; TCRdb keeps in-frame clones, though not all of them. The data show over 140,000 clones, roughly 89% seen once. Trimming pared 3 bases from V and 1 base from J, leaving 9 bases between. Germline V gene lookup returns CDR1 LGHDT and CDR2 YNNKEL (reference sequence). CDR3 size: 15 residues. Details on this clone: The antigen remains unidentified.

The receptor was isolated from an adult in good health. The chain combines TRBV3-1 (or the pseudogene TRBV3-2) with TRBJ1-4, with D possibly matching TRBD1 (6 bases). This specimen consisted of peripheral blood, obtained on day 0 of AZD1222 vaccination. CDR3 DNA: TGTGCCAGCAGCCAGTTAGGGGGAACTAATGAAAAACTGTTTTTT. Its protein product is CASSQLGGTNEKLFF.